Shown below are 26 T cell receptor beta chains from a single sample sequenced in a study of blood T cell repertoires in COVID-19. Produced via immunoSEQ multiplex PCR; TCRdb's table is partial and in-frame only. Of some 300,000 clones listed, 88% were seen once; the top ten hold roughly 2%. Sequencing used PBMCs or T cells enriched from blood (not recorded which). These receptor sequences come from a woman aged 55-70 years in a cohort exposed to, infected with or recovered from COVID-19 (not recorded which).

V gene TRBV5-1 combines with J gene TRBJ2-1; 13 nucleotides agree with TRBD2. Unmatched junction bases numbered 11, after V lost 0 bases and J lost 8 bases. The CDR3 is 18 residues long. CDR1 is SGHRS and CDR2 is YFSETQ in the germline V gene. CDR3 region: CASSLDTRTSGRNYEQFF. As DNA, the CDR3 is TGCGCCAGCAGCTTGGACACCCGGACTAGCGGGAGAAACTATGAGCAGTTCTTC.

This rearrangement joins TRBV27 to TRBJ2-1, with TRBD1 matching over 7 bases. This CDR3 is 16 amino acids long. Trimming at V came to 0 bases and at J to 5 bases, leaving 7 bases not matched to a gene. Germline V gene lookup returns CDR1 MNHEY and CDR2 SMNVEV (reference sequence). The CDR3 sequence is CASSLSRGQKHNEQFF. In nucleotides, the CDR3 is TGTGCCAGCAGTTTATCGAGGGGACAGAAACACAATGAGCAGTTCTTC.

V and J are TRBV29-1 and TRBJ1-1, with 7 bases that match TRBD1. CDR1 is SQVTM and CDR2 is ANQGSEA in the germline V gene. V shed 8 bases, J shed 1 base, and the junction held 4 bases outside the gene matches. This CDR3 region has 12 residues. CDR3 bases: TGCAGCTACGACAGGGCGAACACTGAAGCTTTCTTT. Amino acid sequence: CSYDRANTEAFF.

The genes are TRBV28 and TRBJ2-7, with a possible D match to TRBD2 (6 bases). With 5 bases removed from V and 1 base from J, the gap between germline ends came to 15 bases. The CDR3 extends over 15 amino acids. Per the germline V gene, CDR1 is MDHEN and CDR2 is SYDVKM. CDR3 DNA: TGTGCCAGCAGTCAGGCGGGAACTAGTTCCTACGAGCAGTACTTC. Protein sequence: CASSQAGTSSYEQYF.

This chain uses TRBV15 with TRBJ1-1; a weak D match, TRBD1 (6 bases). Germline values: CDR1 LNHNV, CDR2 YYDKDF (reference sequence). Trimming shortened V by 1 base and J by 0 bases, and 9 bases separated the two germline ends. The CDR3 loop spans 15 amino acids. CDR3 in DNA: TGTGCCACCAGCAGAGCAGGGGAAGTGAACACTGAAGCTTTCTTT. It codes for CATSRAGEVNTEAFF.

The chain has TRBV4-1 and TRBJ2-7; TRBD2 is a possible D gene (6 bases). From germline, CDR1 is MGHRA and CDR2 YSYEKL. This CDR3 is built from 15 residues. V lost 1 base and J 4 bases, leaving 14 bases between the germline ends. The CDR3 DNA is TGCGCCAGCAGCCAAGTGTTCGGGAGTACGTACGAGCAGTACTTC. Residues: CASSQVFGSTYEQYF.

The chain is built from TRBV27 and TRBJ2-6; no definite D call. Germline CDR1 and CDR2: MNHEY and SMNVEV (reference sequence). CDR3 length equals 16 residues. V was pared by 4 bases and J by 0 bases, with 10 bases between. The CDR3 bases are TGTGCCAGCAGTTCCCCCACTGTCTCTGGGGCCAACGTCCTGACTTTC. Protein sequence: CASSSPTVSGANVLTF.

The chain carries TRBV7-8 and TRBJ1-4; weak D call: TRBD1 (5 bases). The CDR3 length is 15 residues. V lost 5 bases to trimming and J lost 8 bases, with 18 bases between them. Per germline, CDR1 SGHVS and CDR2 FQNEAQ. As DNA, the CDR3 is TGTGCCAGCAGCACCCAAGGGGTCGAAAGCGAAAAACTGTTTTTT. It yields the protein CASSTQGVESEKLFF.

The CDR3 nucleotides read TGTGCCAGCAGCCGACCGGGACTGAACTACGAGCAGTACTTC. Protein product: CASSRPGLNYEQYF. V gene TRBV7-9 combines with J gene TRBJ2-7; D may be TRBD2 (6 bases). The CDR3 consists of 14 residues. V was clipped by 5 bases and J by 3 bases, with 14 bases between them. Germline assignment: CDR1 SEHNR and CDR2 FQNEAQ (reference sequence).

With regard to this clone: The same CDR3 arises from other DNA sequences in this sample as well. V is TRBV5-1 and J is TRBJ2-5; D perhaps matches TRBD1 (5 bases). This CDR3 spans 14 amino acids. Germline V gene sequence: CDR1 SGHRS, CDR2 YFSETQ. Trimming pared 0 bases from V and 2 bases from J, leaving 8 bases between. CDR3 sequence reads: CASSLGSGQETQYF. CDR3 DNA: TGCGCCAGCAGCTTGGGCTCAGGGCAAGAGACCCAGTACTTC.

The chain recombines TRBV6-5 with TRBJ2-7, with a weak D call TRBD1 (6 bases). The CDR3 has 14 residues. Germline assignment: CDR1 MNHEY and CDR2 SVGAGI. Trimming left V 2 bases short and J 4 bases short, with 12 bases between. CDR3 coding DNA: TGTGCCAGCAGTTACCGGGCACAGGGTTACGAGCAGTACTTC. Encoded protein: CASSYRAQGYEQYF.

The chain is built from TRBV11-2 and TRBJ1-1, with no clear D. Germline CDR1 reads SGHAT; CDR2 reads FQNNGV. The CDR3 runs to 15 residues. V was clipped by 3 bases and J by 0 bases, with 11 bases between them. CDR3 sequence (DNA): TGTGCCAGCAGCTTTGACCCAGGAATGAACACTGAAGCTTTCTTT. It is translated as CASSFDPGMNTEAFF.

The genes are TRBV29-1 and TRBJ1-1; D not certain. The germline V and J ends were trimmed by 5 bases and 3 bases, with 7 bases remaining between them. This CDR3 has 11 residues. Germline CDR1 reads SQVTM; CDR2 reads ANQGSEA. The CDR3 loop is CSVLRDTEAFF. CDR3 nucleotide sequence: TGCAGCGTTCTCCGGGACACTGAAGCTTTCTTT. Drawing the rest from reference TRBV29-1 and TRBJ1-1, the complete variable domain is SAVISQKPSRDICQRGTSLTIQCQVDSQVTMMFWYRQQPGQSLTLIATANQGSEATYESGFVIDKFPISRPNLTFSTLTVSNMSPEDSSIYLCSVLRDTEAFFGQGTRLTVV.

The chain carries TRBV6-2 or TRBV6-3 and TRBJ2-1, with a possible D match to TRBD2 (6 bases). V lost 2 bases and J lost 11, with 10 bases in between. Germline-derived CDR1 and CDR2 are MNHEY and SVGEGT. This CDR3 is built from 12 residues. The CDR3 region is CASSYPGLQQFF. CDR3 DNA sequence: TGTGCCAGCAGTTACCCGGGACTGCAGCAGTTCTTC.

V gene TRBV2 combines with J gene TRBJ2-5; 7 bases match TRBD2. CDR3 length: 16 amino acids. CDR1 is SNHLY and CDR2 is FYNNEI in the germline V gene. The ends lost 0 bases at V and 2 bases at J; junction bases unmatched: 6. The CDR3 sequence is CASSEARPSGQETQYF. The DNA of the CDR3 is TGTGCCAGCAGTGAAGCGCGGCCTAGCGGTCAAGAGACCCAGTACTTC.

J is TRBJ1-2 and V is TRBV19, with TRBD1 matching 7 bases. V shed 7 bases and J 1 base; nucleotides not matched to a gene: 12. In germline, CDR1 is LNHDA, CDR2 SQIVND (reference sequence). This CDR3 contains 16 residues. The DNA for the CDR3 is TGTGCCAGTACCCCATCGGGACAGCCATTTAACTATGGCTACACCTTC. Translating it yields CASTPSGQPFNYGYTF.

The chain uses TRBV6-5 and TRBJ2-2, with D possibly matching TRBD1 (5 bases). CDR3 length: 13 residues. The germline V gene encodes CDR1 MNHEY and CDR2 SVGAGI. The V and J ends lost 9 bases and 2 bases respectively, with 10 bases between them. The CDR3 bases are TGTGCCAGTAAAACAGGCAACACCGGGGAGCTGTTTTTT. Encoded protein: CASKTGNTGELFF.

The chain carries TRBV15 and TRBJ1-1, with no clear D. The CDR3 is made up of 12 amino acids. The ends were cut back, 0 bases at V and 11 bases at J, with 10 bases in the middle. Germline assignment: CDR1 LNHNV and CDR2 YYDKDF (reference sequence). The CDR3 DNA is TGTGCCACCAGCAGAGAGTGGAGAGGGGCTTTCTTT. Its protein product is CATSREWRGAFF.

This clone was observed a handful of times. The chain employs TRBV19 and TRBJ2-1, with 12 bases matching TRBD2. The CDR3 is 15 residues long. The germline V gene has CDR1 LNHDA and CDR2 SQIVND (reference sequence). Losses at the gene ends were 6 bases for V and 2 bases for J; bases not matched to a gene: 2. The CDR3 loop is CASSRLAGAYNEQFF. In DNA form, the CDR3 reads TGTGCCAGTAGCCGACTAGCGGGAGCCTACAATGAGCAGTTCTTC. The variable domain in full, completed from reference TRBV19 and TRBJ2-1, reads DGGITQSPKYLFRKEGQNVTLSCEQNLNHDAMYWYRQDPGQGLRLIYYSQIVNDFQKGDIAEGYSVSREKKESFPLTVTSAQKNPTAFYLCASSRLAGAYNEQFFGPGTRLTVL.

This clone occurred once. V gene TRBV5-1 combines with J gene TRBJ1-1; unclear D gene. V shed 2 bases and J shed 0 bases, with 17 bases lying between them. CDR1 and CDR2 (germline): SGHRS, YFSETQ. The CDR3 is 17 residues long. CDR3 protein: CASSLDRGYGMNTEAFF. For the CDR3, the DNA is TGCGCCAGCAGCTTAGATCGGGGTTACGGAATGAACACTGAAGCTTTCTTT.

J is TRBJ2-7 and V is TRBV6-1; 12 bases match TRBD1. The V and J ends lost 4 bases and 5 bases, in that order; junction bases with no gene match: 9. CDR1 is MNHNS, CDR2 SASEGT, per germline. The CDR3 runs 16 residues. This CDR3 is CASSGGTGGAINEQYF. For the CDR3, the DNA is TGTGCCAGCAGTGGGGGGACAGGGGGCGCAATCAACGAGCAGTACTTC.

The gene calls are TRBV4-2 and TRBJ2-2, with 14 bases identical to TRBD2. V gave up 2 bases and J gave up 2 bases; unmatched junction bases: 4. Germline V gene sequence: CDR1 LGHNA, CDR2 YNFKEQ. There are 18 residues in the CDR3. DNA for the CDR3: TGTGCCAGCAGCCAACTGACTAGCGGGAGGGATAACACCGGGGAGCTGTTTTTT. This gives the protein CASSQLTSGRDNTGELFF.

V is TRBV3-1 (or the pseudogene TRBV3-2) and J is TRBJ2-7, with a weak D call TRBD1 (6 bases). Trimming shortened V by 0 bases and J by 10 bases, and 10 bases separated the two germline ends. The germline CDR1 and CDR2 sequences are LGHDT and YNNKEL (reference sequence). There are 12 residues in the CDR3. CDR3 in amino acids: CASSQDLTGQYF. The CDR3 DNA is TGTGCCAGCAGCCAAGATCTGACAGGCCAGTACTTC.

The chain couples TRBV14 to TRBJ2-1; the match to TRBD1 covers 9 bases. Germline V gene lookup returns CDR1 SGHDN and CDR2 FVKESK. The CDR3 is 16 residues long. J gave up 3 bases and V 4 bases, and 7 bases lay outside the gene matches. The CDR3, as DNA: TGTGCCAGCAGCCGGCCTGGACAGGGGAGCTACAATGAGCAGTTCTTC. Its protein product is CASSRPGQGSYNEQFF.

The CDR3 reads CASSLAATNSNEQYF. The CDR3 bases are TGCGCCAGCAGCTTAGCGGCGACAAATTCTAACGAGCAGTACTTC. V is TRBV5-1 and J is TRBJ2-7, with D tentatively TRBD2 (5 bases). Germline CDR1 reads SGHRS; CDR2 reads YFSETQ. This CDR3 is 15 amino acids long. The V end lost 2 bases, the J end lost 5 bases, and 17 bases lay between the germline ends.

The chain links TRBV7-2 to TRBJ2-7; TRBD2 aligns across 8 bases. Germline CDR1 SGHTA, CDR2 FQGNSA. The CDR3 runs to 15 residues. V lost 2 bases, J lost 3 bases, and 6 bases stayed unmatched. The CDR3 here is CASSLRLAGLYEQYF. The CDR3, as DNA: TGTGCCAGCAGCTTAAGGTTAGCGGGACTCTACGAGCAGTACTTC.